Listed here is a single T cell receptor beta chain. The data were obtained in a study of identical twins. The CDR3 is 14 amino acids. Between the trimmed V and J ends, which lost 2 bases and 4 bases, there was a span of 11 bases. Per germline, CDR1 MNHEY and CDR2 SVGAGI. TCRdb passed the 5' RACE reads through MiXCR, listing each CDR3 protein once. The table includes just over 500,000 distinct CDR3 sequences, around 20% detected once. The same sample was also studied in work on T cells expressing NK-cell markers.

The TCR sequence derives from a young woman in good health. The sample taken for sequencing was CD4+ T cells sorted from blood. The chain employs TRBV6-5 and TRBJ1-1; D perhaps matches TRBD1 (5 bases). CDR3 DNA: TGTGCCAGCAGTTACAGGGGAGTCGGCACTGAAGCTTTCTTT. Protein sequence: CASSYRGVGTEAFF.